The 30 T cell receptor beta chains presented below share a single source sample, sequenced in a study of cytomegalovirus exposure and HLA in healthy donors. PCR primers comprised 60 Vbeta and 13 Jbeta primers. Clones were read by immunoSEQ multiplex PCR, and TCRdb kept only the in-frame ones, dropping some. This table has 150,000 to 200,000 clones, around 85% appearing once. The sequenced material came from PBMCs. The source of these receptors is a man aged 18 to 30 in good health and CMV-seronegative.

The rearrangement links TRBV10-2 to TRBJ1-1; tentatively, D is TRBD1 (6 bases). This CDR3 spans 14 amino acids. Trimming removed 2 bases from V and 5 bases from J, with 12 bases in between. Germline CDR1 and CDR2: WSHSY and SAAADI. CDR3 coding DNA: TGCGCCAGCAGTGAGGCCAGGGGATGGACTGAAGCTTTCTTT. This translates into CASSEARGWTEAFF.

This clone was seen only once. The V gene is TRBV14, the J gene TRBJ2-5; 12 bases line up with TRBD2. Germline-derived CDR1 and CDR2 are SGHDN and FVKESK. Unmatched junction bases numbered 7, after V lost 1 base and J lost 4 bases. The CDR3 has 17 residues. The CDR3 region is CASSQVTSGGWRETQYF. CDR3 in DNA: TGTGCCAGCAGCCAAGTAACTAGCGGGGGGTGGAGAGAGACCCAGTACTTC. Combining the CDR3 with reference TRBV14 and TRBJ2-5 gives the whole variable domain EAGVTQFPSHSVIEKGQTVTLRCDPISGHDNLYWYRRVMGKEIKFLLHFVKESKQDESGMPNNRFLAERTGGTYSTLKVQPAELEDSGVYFCASSQVTSGGWRETQYFGPGTRLLVL.

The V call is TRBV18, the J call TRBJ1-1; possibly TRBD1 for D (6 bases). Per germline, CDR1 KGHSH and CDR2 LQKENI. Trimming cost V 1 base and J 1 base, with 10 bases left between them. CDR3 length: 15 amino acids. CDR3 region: CASSPQGTSNTEAFF. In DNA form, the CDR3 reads TGTGCCAGCTCACCACAAGGGACATCGAACACTGAAGCTTTCTTT.

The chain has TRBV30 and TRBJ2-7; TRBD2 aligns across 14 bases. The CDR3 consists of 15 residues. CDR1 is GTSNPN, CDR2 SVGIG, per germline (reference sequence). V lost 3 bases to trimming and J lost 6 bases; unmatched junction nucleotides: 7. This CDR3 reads CAWRGLAGDQGEQYF. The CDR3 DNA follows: TGTGCCTGGAGGGGACTAGCGGGAGACCAGGGCGAGCAGTACTTC.

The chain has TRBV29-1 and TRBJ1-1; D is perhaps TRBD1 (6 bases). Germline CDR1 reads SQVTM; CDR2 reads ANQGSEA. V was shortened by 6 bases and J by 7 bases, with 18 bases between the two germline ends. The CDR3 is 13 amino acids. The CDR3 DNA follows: TGCAGCGTAGGTCCGGGACAAGCTCTTGAAGCTTTCTTT. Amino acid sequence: CSVGPGQALEAFF.

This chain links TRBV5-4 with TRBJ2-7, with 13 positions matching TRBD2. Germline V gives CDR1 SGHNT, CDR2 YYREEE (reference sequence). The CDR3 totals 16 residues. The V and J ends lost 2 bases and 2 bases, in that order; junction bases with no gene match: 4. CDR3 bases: TGTGCCAGCAGCTTCGGACTAGCGGGGGCCACCTACGAGCAGTACTTC. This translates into CASSFGLAGATYEQYF.

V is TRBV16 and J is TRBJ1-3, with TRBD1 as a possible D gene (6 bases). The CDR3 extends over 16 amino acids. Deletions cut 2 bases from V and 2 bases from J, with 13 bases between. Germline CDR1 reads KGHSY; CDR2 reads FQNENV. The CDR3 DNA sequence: TGTGCCAGCAGCCAACCTGATCCAGGGGCTGGAAACACCATATATTTT. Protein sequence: CASSQPDPGAGNTIYF.

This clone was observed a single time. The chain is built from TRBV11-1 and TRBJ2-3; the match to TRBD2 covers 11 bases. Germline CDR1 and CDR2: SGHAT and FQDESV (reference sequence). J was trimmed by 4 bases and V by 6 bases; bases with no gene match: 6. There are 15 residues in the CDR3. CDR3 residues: CASSSGRAPADTQYF. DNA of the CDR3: TGTGCCAGCAGTAGCGGGAGGGCCCCCGCAGATACGCAGTATTTT.

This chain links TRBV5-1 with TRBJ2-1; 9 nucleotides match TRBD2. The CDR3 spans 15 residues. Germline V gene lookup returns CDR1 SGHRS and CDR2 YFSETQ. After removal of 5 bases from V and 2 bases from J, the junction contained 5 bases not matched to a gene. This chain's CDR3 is CASRPTSGPYNEQFF. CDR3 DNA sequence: TGCGCCAGCAGGCCTACTAGCGGGCCCTACAATGAGCAGTTCTTC. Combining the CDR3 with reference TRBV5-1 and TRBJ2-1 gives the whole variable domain KAGVTQTPRYLIKTRGQQVTLSCSPISGHRSVSWYQQTPGQGLQFLFEYFSETQRNKGNFPGRFSGRQFSNSRSEMNVSTLELGDSALYLCASRPTSGPYNEQFFGPGTRLTVL.

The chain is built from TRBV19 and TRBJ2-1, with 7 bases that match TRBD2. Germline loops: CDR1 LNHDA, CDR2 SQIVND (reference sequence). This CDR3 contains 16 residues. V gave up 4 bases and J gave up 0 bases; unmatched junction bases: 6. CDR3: CASSRRRGSSYNEQFF. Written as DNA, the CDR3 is TGTGCCAGTAGTAGGCGGCGGGGGAGCTCCTACAATGAGCAGTTCTTC.

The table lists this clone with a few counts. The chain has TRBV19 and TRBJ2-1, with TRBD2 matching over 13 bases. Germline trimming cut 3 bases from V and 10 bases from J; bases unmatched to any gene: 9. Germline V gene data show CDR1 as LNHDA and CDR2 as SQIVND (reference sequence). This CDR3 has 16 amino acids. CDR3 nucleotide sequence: TGTGCCAGTAGTATTTATGGACTAGCGGGAGCGAAGGAGCAGTTCTTC. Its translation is CASSIYGLAGAKEQFF. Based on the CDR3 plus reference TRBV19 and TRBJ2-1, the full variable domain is DGGITQSPKYLFRKEGQNVTLSCEQNLNHDAMYWYRQDPGQGLRLIYYSQIVNDFQKGDIAEGYSVSREKKESFPLTVTSAQKNPTAFYLCASSIYGLAGAKEQFFGPGTRLTVL.

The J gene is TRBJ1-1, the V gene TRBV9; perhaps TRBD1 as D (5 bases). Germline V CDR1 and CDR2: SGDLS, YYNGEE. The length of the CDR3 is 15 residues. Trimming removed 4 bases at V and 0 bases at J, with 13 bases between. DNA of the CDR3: TGTGCCAGCAGCCGACGGGGGGTATTGAACACTGAAGCTTTCTTT. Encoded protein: CASSRRGVLNTEAFF. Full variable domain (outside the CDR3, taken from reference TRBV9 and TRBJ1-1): DSGVTQTPKHLITATGQRVTLRCSPRSGDLSVYWYQQSLDQGLQFLIQYYNGEERAKGNILERFSAQQFPDLHSELNLSSLELGDSALYFCASSRRGVLNTEAFFGQGTRLTVV.

CDR3 in DNA: TGCAGCGCTCCTAGGGGTGGCACAGATACGCAGTATTTT. Protein product: CSAPRGGTDTQYF. V is TRBV29-1 and J is TRBJ2-3; D is perhaps TRBD1 (5 bases). Germline loops: CDR1 SQVTM, CDR2 ANQGSEA. V was trimmed by 7 bases and J by 1 base, leaving 12 bases between them. There are 13 residues in the CDR3.

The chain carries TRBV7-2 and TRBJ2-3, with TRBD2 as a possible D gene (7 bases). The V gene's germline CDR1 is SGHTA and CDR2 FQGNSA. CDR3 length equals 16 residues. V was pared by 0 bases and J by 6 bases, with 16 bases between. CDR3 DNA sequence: TGTGCCAGCAGCTTAGCCGGGGGGCTGAACGTGGATACGCAGTATTTT. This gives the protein CASSLAGGLNVDTQYF. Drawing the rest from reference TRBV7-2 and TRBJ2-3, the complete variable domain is GAGVSQSPSNKVTEKGKDVELRCDPISGHTALYWYRQSLGQGLEFLIYFQGNSAPDKSGLPSDRFSAERTGGSVSTLTIQRTQQEDSAVYLCASSLAGGLNVDTQYFGPGTRLTVL.

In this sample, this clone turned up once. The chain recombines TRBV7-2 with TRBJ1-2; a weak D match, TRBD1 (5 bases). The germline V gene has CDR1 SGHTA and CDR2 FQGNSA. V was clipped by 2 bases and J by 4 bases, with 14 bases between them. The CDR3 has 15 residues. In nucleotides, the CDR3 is TGTGCCAGCAGCTTACTCGGAGGGCAGGGCTATGGCTACACCTTC. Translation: CASSLLGGQGYGYTF.

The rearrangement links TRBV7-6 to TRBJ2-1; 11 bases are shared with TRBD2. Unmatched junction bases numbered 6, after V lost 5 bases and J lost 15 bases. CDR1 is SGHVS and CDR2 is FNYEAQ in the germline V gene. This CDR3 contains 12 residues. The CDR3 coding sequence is TGTGCCAGCAGCCAACTAGCGGGAGCGCGGTTCTTC. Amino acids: CASSQLAGARFF. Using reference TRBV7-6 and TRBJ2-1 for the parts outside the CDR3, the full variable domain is GAGVSQSPRYKVTKRGQDVALRCDPISGHVSLYWYRQALGQGPEFLTYFNYEAQQDKSGLPNDRFSAERPEGSISTLTIQRTEQRDSAMYRCASSQLAGARFFGPGTRLTVL.

The CDR3 DNA follows: TGTGCCAGCAGCCACGGACACTACGAGCAGTACTTC. Encoded protein: CASSHGHYEQYF. The V call is TRBV7-9, the J call TRBJ2-5, with D possibly TRBD1 on 5 matching bases. The J call may not be correct, given that the DNA end is closer to TRBJ2-7. This CDR3 comprises 12 residues. Germline V gene lookup returns CDR1 SEHNR and CDR2 FQNEAQ (reference sequence).

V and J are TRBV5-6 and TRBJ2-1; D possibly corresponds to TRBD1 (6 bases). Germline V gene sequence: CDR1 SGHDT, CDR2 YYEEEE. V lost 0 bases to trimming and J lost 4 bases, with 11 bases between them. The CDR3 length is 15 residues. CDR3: CASSLAGRGYNEQFF. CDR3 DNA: TGTGCCAGCAGCTTGGCAGGCAGGGGATACAATGAGCAGTTCTTC.

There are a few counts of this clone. In DNA, the CDR3 is TGCGCCAGCAGCTTGACGCCAGGCCAGGGTGAGCAGTTCTTC. Translation gives CASSLTPGQGEQFF. The chain links TRBV5-1 to TRBJ2-1; D is perhaps TRBD1 (5 bases). The CDR3 is made up of 14 amino acids. Germline CDR1 and CDR2: SGHRS and YFSETQ. Trimming cost V 1 base and J 9 bases, with 14 bases left between them.

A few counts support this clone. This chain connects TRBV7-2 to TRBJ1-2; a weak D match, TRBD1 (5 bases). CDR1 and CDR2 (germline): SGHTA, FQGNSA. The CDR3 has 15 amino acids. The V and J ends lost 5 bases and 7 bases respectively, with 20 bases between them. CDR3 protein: CASSLISGDLGGYTF. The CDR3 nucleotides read TGTGCCAGCAGCCTGATATCGGGGGACTTAGGTGGCTACACCTTC.

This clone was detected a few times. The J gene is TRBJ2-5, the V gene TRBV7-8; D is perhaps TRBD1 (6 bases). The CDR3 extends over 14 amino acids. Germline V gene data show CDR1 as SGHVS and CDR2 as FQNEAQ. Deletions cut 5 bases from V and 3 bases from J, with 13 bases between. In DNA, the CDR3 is TGTGCCAGCAGCCAGGGGTGGGCCGAAGAGACCCAGTACTTC. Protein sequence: CASSQGWAEETQYF.

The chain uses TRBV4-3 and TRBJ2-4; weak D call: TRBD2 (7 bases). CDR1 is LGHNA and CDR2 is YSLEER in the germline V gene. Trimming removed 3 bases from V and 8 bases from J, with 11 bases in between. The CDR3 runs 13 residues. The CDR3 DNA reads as TGCGCCAGCAGCCACGAGGGGGGGGACATTCAGTACTTC. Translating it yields CASSHEGGDIQYF.

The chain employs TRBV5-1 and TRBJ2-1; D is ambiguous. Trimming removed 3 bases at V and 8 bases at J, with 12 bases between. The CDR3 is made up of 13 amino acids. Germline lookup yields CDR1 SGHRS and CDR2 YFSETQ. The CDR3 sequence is CASSSTFSYEQFF. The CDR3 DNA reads TGCGCCAGCAGCTCGACATTCTCGTATGAGCAGTTCTTC.

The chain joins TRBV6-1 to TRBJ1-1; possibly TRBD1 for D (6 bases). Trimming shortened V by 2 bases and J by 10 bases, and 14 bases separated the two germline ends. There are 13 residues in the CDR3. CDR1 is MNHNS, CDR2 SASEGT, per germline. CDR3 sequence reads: CASSEPQGQTAFF. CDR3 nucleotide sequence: TGTGCCAGCAGTGAACCCCAGGGGCAGACAGCTTTCTTT.

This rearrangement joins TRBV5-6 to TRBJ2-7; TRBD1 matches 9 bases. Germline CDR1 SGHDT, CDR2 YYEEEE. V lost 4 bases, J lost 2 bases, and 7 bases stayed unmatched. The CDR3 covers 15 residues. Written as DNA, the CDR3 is TGTGCCAGCAGCCTGACGGGACAGGGAACCTACGAGCAGTACTTC. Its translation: CASSLTGQGTYEQYF.

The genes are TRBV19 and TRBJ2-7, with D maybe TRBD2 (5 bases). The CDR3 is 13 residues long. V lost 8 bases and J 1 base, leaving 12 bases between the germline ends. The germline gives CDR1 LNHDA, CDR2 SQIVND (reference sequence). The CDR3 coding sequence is TGTGCCAGTGGGGAAGGGAGATCCTACGAGCAGTACTTC. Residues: CASGEGRSYEQYF.

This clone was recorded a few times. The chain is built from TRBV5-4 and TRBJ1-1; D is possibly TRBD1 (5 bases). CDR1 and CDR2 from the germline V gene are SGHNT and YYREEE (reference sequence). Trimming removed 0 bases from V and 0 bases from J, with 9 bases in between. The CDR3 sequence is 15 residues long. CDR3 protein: CASSLGQGMNTEAFF. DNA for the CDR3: TGTGCCAGCAGCTTGGGGCAGGGAATGAACACTGAAGCTTTCTTT.

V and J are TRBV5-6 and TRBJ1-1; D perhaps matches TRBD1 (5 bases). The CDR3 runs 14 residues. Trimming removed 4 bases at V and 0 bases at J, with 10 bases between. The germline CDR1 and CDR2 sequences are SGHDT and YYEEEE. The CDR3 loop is CASSLIGVNTEAFF. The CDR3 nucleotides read TGTGCCAGCAGCCTCATAGGGGTGAACACTGAAGCTTTCTTT.

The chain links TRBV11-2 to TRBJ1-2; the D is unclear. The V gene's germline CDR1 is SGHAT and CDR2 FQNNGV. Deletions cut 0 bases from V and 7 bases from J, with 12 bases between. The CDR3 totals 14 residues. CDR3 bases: TGTGCCAGCAGCTTAGAAGGAGCGTTATTTGGCTACACCTTC. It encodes CASSLEGALFGYTF.

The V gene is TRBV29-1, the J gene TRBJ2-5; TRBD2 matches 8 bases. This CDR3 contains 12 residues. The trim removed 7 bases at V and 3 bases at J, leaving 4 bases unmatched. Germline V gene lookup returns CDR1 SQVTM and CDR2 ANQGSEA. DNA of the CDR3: TGCAGCGCGCCGGGGGGGGAAGAGACCCAGTACTTC. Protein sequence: CSAPGGEETQYF.